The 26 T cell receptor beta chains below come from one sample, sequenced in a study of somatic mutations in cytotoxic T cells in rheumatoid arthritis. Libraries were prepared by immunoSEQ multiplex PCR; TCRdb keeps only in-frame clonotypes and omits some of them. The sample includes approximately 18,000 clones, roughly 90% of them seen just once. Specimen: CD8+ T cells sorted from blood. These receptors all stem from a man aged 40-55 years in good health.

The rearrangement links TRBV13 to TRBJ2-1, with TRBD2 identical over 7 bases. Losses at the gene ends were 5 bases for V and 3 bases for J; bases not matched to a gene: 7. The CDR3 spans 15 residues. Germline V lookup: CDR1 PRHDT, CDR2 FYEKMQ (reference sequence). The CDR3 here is CASSTRLALYNEQFF. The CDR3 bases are TGTGCCAGCAGCACTCGACTAGCCCTCTACAATGAGCAGTTCTTC.

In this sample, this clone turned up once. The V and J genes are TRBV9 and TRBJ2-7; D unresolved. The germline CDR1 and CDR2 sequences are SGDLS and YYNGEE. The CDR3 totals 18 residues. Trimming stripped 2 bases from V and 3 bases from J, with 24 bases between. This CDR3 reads CASSVLAAGYVLCYEQYF. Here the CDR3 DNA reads TGTGCCAGCAGCGTCCTCGCGGCAGGTTACGTGCTATGCTACGAGCAGTACTTC.

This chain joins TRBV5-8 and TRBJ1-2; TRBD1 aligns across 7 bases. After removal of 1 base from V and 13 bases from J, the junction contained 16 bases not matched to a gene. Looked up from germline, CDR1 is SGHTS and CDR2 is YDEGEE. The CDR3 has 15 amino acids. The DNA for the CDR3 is TGTGCCAGCAGCTTGTCCCCCTCGGACAGGTTTGGGTTCACCTTC. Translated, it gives CASSLSPSDRFGFTF.

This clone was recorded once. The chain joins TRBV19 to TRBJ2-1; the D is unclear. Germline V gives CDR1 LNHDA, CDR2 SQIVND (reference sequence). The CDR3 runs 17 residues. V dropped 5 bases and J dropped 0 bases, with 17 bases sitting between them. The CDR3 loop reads CASSLYLVGSSYNEQFF. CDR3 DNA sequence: TGTGCCAGTAGTCTCTACCTAGTTGGGTCCTCCTACAATGAGCAGTTCTTC.

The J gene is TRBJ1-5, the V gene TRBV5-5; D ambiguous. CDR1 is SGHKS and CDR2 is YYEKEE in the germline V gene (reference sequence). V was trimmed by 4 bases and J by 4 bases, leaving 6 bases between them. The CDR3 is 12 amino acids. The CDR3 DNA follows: TGTGCCAGCAGCCTCGGAAATCAGCCCCAGCATTTT. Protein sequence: CASSLGNQPQHF.

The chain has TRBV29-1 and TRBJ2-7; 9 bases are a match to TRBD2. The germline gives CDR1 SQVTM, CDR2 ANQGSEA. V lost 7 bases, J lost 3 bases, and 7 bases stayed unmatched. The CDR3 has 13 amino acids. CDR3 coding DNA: TGCAGCGCCCGACTAGCGGAGTTCTACGAGCAGTACTTC. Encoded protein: CSARLAEFYEQYF.

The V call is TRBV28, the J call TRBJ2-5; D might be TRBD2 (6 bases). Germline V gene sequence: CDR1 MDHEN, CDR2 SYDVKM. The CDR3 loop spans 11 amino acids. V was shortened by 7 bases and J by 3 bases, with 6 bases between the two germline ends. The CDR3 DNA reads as TGTGCCAGCACGGGGGAAGAGACCCAGTACTTC. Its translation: CASTGEETQYF. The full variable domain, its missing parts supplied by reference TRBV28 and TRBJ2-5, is DVKVTQSSRYLVKRTGEKVFLECVQDMDHENMFWYRQDPGLGLRLIYFSYDVKMKEKGDIPEGYSVSREKKERFSLILESASTNQTSMYLCASTGEETQYFGPGTRLLVL.

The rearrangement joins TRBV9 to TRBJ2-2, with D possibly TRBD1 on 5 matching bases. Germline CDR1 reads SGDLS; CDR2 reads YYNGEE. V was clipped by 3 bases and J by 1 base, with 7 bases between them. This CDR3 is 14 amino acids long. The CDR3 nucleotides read TGTGCCAGCAGCGCCACAGGGAACACCGGGGAGCTGTTTTTT. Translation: CASSATGNTGELFF.

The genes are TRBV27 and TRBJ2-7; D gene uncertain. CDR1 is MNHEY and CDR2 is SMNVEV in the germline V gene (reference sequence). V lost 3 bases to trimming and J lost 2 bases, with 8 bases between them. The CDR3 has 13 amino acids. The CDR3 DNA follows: TGTGCCAGCAGTTTGAAGAGAACCTACGAGCAGTACTTC. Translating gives CASSLKRTYEQYF.

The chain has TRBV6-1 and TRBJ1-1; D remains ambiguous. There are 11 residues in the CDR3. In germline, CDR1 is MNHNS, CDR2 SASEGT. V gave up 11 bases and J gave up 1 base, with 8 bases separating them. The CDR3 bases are TGTGCCGCCGCAGAGAACACTGAAGCTTTCTTT. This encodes CAAAENTEAFF.

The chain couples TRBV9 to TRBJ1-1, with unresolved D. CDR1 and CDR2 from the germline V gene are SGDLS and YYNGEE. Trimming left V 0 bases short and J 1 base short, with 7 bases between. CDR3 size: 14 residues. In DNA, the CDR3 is TGTGCCAGCAGCGTAGTTGCGGGGAACACTGAAGCTTTCTTT. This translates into CASSVVAGNTEAFF.

For the CDR3, the DNA is TGTGCCAGCAGCTTAAGTTACGAGCAGTACTTC. Translated: CASSLSYEQYF. V usage is TRBV7-2 and J usage is TRBJ2-7; D gene unclear. Trimming left V 2 bases short and J 4 bases short, with 3 bases between. Germline CDR1 reads SGHTA; CDR2 reads FQGNSA. The CDR3 is 11 amino acids. Together with reference TRBV7-2 and TRBJ2-7, the CDR3 gives the full variable domain: GAGVSQSPSNKVTEKGKDVELRCDPISGHTALYWYRQSLGQGLEFLIYFQGNSAPDKSGLPSDRFSAERTGGSVSTLTIQRTQQEDSAVYLCASSLSYEQYFGPGTRLTVT.

The CDR3 DNA is TGTGCCAGCAGCTTGGCCCGTACGGTCAATGAGCAGTTCTTC. Translated, it gives CASSLARTVNEQFF. The J gene is TRBJ2-1, the V gene TRBV5-8, with D unresolved. The CDR3 has 14 amino acids. The germline V and J ends were trimmed by 0 bases and 6 bases, with 10 bases remaining between them. Germline CDR1 is SGHTS and CDR2 is YDEGEE.

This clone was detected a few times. The CDR3 DNA is TGCGCCAGCATGGAGACTGGGGCCAACGTCCTGACTTTC. Its translation: CASMETGANVLTF. J is TRBJ2-6 and V is TRBV4-1, with no clear D. The CDR3 has 13 amino acids. Trimming took 7 bases from V and 2 from J, leaving 6 bases between them. The germline V gene encodes CDR1 MGHRA and CDR2 YSYEKL.

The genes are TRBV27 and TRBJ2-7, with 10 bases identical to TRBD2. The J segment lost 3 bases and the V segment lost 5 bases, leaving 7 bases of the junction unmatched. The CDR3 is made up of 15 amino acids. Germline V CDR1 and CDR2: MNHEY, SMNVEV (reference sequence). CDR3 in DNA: TGTGCCAGCAGTCCGTCTAGCGGGAGTGGCTACGAGCAGTACTTC. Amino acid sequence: CASSPSSGSGYEQYF.

The CDR3 sequence is CAWGGLTDTQYF. The CDR3 coding sequence is TGTGCCTGGGGGGGACTTACAGATACGCAGTATTTT. This chain uses TRBV30 with TRBJ2-3; D is possibly TRBD2 (6 bases). V lost 5 bases and J 3 bases, leaving 9 bases between the germline ends. The CDR3 extends over 12 amino acids. The germline CDR1 and CDR2 sequences are GTSNPN and SVGIG (reference sequence).

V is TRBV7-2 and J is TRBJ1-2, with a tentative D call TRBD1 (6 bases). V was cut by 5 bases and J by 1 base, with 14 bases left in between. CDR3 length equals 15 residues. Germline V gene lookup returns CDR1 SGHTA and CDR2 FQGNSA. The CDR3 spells CASSQPGTLNYGYTF. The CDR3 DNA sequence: TGTGCCAGCAGCCAACCCGGGACACTTAACTATGGCTACACCTTC.

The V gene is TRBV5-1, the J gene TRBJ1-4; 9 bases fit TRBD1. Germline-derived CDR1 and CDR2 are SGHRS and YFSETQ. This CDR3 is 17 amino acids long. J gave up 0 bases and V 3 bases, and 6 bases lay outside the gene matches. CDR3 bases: TGCGCCAGCAGCTGGGACAGGGTCAAATCAACTAATGAAAAACTGTTTTTT. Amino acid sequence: CASSWDRVKSTNEKLFF.

CDR3 nucleotides: TGCGCCAGCAGCCAAACTCACGGGACAGGCGCTTCTAGCACAGATACGCAGTATTTT. As protein: CASSQTHGTGASSTDTQYF. The V and J genes are TRBV4-1 and TRBJ2-3, with 8 nucleotides matching TRBD1. The J segment lost 0 bases and the V segment lost 2 bases, leaving 13 bases of the junction unmatched. The CDR3 has 19 residues. CDR1 and CDR2 (germline): MGHRA, YSYEKL.

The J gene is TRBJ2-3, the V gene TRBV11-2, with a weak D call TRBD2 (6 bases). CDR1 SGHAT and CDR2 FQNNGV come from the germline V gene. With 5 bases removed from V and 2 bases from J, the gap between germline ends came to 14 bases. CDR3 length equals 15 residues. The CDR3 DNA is TGTGCCAGCAGCACCCCCCGGGAGATCACAGATACGCAGTATTTT. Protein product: CASSTPREITDTQYF.

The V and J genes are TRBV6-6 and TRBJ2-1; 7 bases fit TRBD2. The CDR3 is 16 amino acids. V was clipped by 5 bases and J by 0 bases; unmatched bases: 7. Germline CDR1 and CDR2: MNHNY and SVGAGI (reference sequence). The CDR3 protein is CASSRGLPSSYNEQFF. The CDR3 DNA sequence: TGTGCCAGCAGTAGGGGACTACCCAGCTCCTACAATGAGCAGTTCTTC.

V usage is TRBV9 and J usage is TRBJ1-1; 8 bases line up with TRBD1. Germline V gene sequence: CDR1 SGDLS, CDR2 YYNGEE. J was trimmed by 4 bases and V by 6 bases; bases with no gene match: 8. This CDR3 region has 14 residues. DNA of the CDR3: TGTGCCAGCACCACGACAGGGGTAGGCACTGAAGCTTTCTTT. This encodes CASTTTGVGTEAFF.

The CDR3, as DNA: TGTGCCAGCAGCCTCTTCAAACCCGGGGCCTACAATGAGCAGTTCTTC. Translating gives CASSLFKPGAYNEQFF. This chain connects TRBV14 to TRBJ2-1, with D tentatively TRBD2 (5 bases). Germline V gene sequence: CDR1 SGHDN, CDR2 FVKESK. The length of the CDR3 is 16 residues. V lost 4 bases, J lost 2 bases, and 15 bases lay in between.

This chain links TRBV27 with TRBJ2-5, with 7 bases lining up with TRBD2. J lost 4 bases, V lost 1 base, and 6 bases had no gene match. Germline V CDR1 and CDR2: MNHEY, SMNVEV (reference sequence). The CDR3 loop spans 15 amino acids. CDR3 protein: CASSLWGGERETQYF. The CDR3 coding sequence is TGTGCCAGCAGTTTATGGGGGGGAGAGAGAGAGACCCAGTACTTC.

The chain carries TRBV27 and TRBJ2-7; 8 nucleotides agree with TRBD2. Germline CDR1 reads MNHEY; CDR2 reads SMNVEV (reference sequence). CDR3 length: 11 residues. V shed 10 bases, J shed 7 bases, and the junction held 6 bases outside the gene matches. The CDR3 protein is CATNREGEQYF. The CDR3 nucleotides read TGTGCCACCAACCGGGAGGGGGAGCAGTACTTC.

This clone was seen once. The CDR3 DNA reads TGTGCCAGCAGTGCAACCAGGGTTTACAGGTCTAAGGCTGGCTACACCTTC. This translates into CASSATRVYRSKAGYTF. The rearrangement joins TRBV6-1 to TRBJ1-2, with D possibly matching TRBD1 (5 bases). The CDR3 runs 17 residues. The V end was cut by 4 bases, the J end by 7 bases, with 25 bases between. CDR1 and CDR2 from the germline V gene are MNHNS and SASEGT.